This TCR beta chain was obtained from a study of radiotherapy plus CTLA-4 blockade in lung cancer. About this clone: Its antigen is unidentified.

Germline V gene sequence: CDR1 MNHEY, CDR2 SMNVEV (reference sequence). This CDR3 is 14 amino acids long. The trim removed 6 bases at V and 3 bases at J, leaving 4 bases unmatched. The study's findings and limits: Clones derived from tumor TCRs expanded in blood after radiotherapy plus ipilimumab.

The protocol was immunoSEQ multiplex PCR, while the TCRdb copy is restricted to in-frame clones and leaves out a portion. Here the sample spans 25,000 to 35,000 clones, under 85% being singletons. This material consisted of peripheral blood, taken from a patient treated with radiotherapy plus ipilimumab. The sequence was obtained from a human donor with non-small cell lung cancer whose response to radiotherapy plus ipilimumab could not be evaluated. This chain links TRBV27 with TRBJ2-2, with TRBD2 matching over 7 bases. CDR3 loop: CASSRDYYTGELFF. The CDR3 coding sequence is TGTGCCAGCAGCCGGGACTACTACACCGGGGAGCTGTTTTTT.